This TCR beta chain was identified in a study of shared clonotypes between healthy human individuals. Findings of the study overall: The sole specimen, blood, was sampled, and tissue repertoires likely differ.

To note about this clone: Its target is not known.

The naive CD8 subset, CD45RO-negative cells positively selected for CCR7, excluded terminally differentiated effector memory CD45RA+ cells. The CDR3 spans 16 residues. With 4 bases clipped from V and 2 bases from J, the junction kept 10 bases outside the gene matches. Per the germline V gene, CDR1 is SEHNR and CDR2 is FQNEAQ (reference sequence). The repertoire was sequenced with immunoSEQ multiplex PCR; TCRdb's copy has only in-frame clones and lacks some. This sample yields about 2 million clones, of which roughly 95% are seen a single time; around 1.2% belongs to the top ten. This clonotype was sampled from a man aged 18 to 35 in good health. This chain connects TRBV7-9 to TRBJ2-7; 8 nucleotides match TRBD1. Sequenced input: naive CD8+ T cells sorted from blood. The DNA of the CDR3 is TGTGCCAGCAGCTCGGGAGACAGGGGCCCTACCTACGAGCAGTACTTC. It translates to CASSSGDRGPTYEQYF.